This T cell receptor (beta chain) was recovered during a study of T cells in Graves' hyperthyroidism and ophthalmopathy. At the level of the study: At initial diagnosis, before any treatment had begun, peripheral blood was obtained. General study findings and limits: The blood repertoire included most of the expanded thyroid clonotypes above 0.001.

Deletions cut 1 base from V and 6 bases from J, with 10 bases between. This CDR3 region has 14 residues. Germline CDR1 LNHNV, CDR2 YYDKDF (reference sequence). Graves' hyperthyroidism showing no ophthalmopathy progression within 18 months was considered stable. The source material, RNA transcripts, was used to amplify TCR beta CDR3 regions. Initially, a first-round RT-PCR of the TCR CDR3 employed the HTBI primer set. TCRdb reprocessed the multiplex PCR reads with MiXCR, giving one entry per CDR3 protein. The sample lists around 720,000 distinct CDR3 sequences, about 35% occurring once. As for this clonotype: Antigen unknown. A clone one base away is much larger, so this may be a read error.

The sample taken for sequencing was blood. The rearrangement uses TRBV15 and TRBJ1-5; D unclear. This TCR derives from a woman between 40 and 50 years old with Graves' hyperthyroidism. The CDR3 loop reads CATSRGGEVQPQHF. CDR3 sequence (DNA): TGTGCCACCAGCAGAGGTGGAGAGGTTCAGCCCCAGCATTTT. The whole variable domain, filled in from reference TRBV15 and TRBJ1-5, reads DAMVIQNPRYQVTQFGKPVTLSCSQTLNHNVMYWYQQKSSQAPKLLFHYYDKDFNNEADTPDNFQSRRPNTSFCFLDIRSPGLGDTAMYLCATSRGGEVQPQHFGDGTRLSIL.